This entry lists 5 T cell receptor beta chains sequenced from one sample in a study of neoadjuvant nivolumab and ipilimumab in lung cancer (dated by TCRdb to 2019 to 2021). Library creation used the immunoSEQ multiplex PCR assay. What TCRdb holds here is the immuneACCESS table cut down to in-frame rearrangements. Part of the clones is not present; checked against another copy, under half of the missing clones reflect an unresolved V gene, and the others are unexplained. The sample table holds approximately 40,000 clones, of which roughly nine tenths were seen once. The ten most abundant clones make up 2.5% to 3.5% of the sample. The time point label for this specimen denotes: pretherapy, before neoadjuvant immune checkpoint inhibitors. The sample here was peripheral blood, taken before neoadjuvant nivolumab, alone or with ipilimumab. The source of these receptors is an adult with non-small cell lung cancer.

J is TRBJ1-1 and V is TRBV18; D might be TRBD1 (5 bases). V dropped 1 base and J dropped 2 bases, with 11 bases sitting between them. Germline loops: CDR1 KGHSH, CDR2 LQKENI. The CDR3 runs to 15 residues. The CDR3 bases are TGTGCCAGCTCACCACTTGACAGTTTAAACACTGAAGCTTTCTTT. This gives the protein CASSPLDSLNTEAFF.

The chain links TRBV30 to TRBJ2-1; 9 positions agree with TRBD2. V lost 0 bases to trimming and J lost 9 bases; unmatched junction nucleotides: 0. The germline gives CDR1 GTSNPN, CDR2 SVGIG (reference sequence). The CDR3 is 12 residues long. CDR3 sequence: CAWSVLAGEQFF. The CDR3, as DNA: TGTGCCTGGAGTGTACTAGCGGGTGAGCAGTTCTTC.

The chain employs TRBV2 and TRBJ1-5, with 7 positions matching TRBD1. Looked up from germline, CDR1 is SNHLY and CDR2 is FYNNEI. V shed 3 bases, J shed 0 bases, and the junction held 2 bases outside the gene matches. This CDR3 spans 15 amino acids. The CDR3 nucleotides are TGTGCCAGCAGTGAGACAGGGATTAGCAATCAGCCCCAGCATTTT. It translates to CASSETGISNQPQHF. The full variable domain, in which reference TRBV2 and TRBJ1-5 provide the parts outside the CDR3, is EPEVTQTPSHQVTQMGQEVILRCVPISNHLYFYWYRQILGQKVEFLVSFYNNEISEKSEIFDDQFSVERPDGSNFTLKIRSTKLEDSAMYFCASSETGISNQPQHFGDGTRLSIL.

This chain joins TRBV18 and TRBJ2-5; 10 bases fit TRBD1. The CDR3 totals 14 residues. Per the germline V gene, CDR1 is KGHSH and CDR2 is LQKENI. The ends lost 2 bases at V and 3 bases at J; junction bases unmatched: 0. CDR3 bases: TGTGCCAGCTCACCAGGGACAGGGGAAGAGACCCAGTACTTC. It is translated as CASSPGTGEETQYF.

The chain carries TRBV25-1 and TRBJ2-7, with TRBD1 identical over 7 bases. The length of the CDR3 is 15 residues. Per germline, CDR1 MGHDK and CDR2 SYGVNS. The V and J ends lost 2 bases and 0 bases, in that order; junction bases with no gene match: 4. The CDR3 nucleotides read TGTGCCAGCAGTGAAGGGGGACAGCGCTCCTACGAGCAGTACTTC. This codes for CASSEGGQRSYEQYF.